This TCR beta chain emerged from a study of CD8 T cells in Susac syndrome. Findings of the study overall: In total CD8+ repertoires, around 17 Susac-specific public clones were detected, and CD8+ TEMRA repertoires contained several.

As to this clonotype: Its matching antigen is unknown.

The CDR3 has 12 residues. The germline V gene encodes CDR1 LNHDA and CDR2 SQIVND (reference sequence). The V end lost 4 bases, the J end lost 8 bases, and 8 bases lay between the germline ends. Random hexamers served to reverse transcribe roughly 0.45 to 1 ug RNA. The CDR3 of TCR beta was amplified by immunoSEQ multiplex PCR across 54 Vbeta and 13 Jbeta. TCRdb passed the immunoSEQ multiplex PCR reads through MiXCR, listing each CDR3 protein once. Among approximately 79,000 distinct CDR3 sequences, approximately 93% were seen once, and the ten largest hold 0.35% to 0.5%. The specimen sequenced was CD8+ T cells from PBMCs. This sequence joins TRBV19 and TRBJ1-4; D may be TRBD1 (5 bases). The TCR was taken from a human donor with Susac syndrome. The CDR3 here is CASSRGEEKLFF. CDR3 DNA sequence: TGTGCCAGTAGTAGGGGCGAGGAAAAACTGTTTTTT.